Sequencing of this T cell receptor beta chain was carried out in a study of Ad26.COV2.S vaccination and SARS-CoV-2 variants. CDR3 size: 17 residues. Trimming removed 3 bases at V and 3 bases at J, with 14 bases between. CDR1 is KGHDR, CDR2 SFDVKD, per germline. Profiling relied on immunoSEQ multiplex PCR, and the TCRdb table lists in-frame clones only, not all of them. The data show some 39,000 clones, about 83% seen once. The sequence came from a human donor who had recovered from COVID-19. The rearrangement links TRBV24-1 to TRBJ2-6; D unresolved. Sequencing used peripheral blood, obtained after recovery from COVID-19. The CDR3 reads CATSDHDGTGGANVLTF. Written as DNA, the CDR3 is TGTGCCACCAGTGATCACGACGGTACCGGTGGGGCCAACGTCCTGACTTTC.